The sequence of this TCR beta chain was determined in a study of Ad26.COV2.S vaccination and SARS-CoV-2 variants. The V gene lost 10 bases and the J gene lost 1 base, with 10 bases spanning the gap. The CDR3 contains 13 residues. In germline, CDR1 is MNHEY, CDR2 SVGAGI. Treatment meaning: some 19 received Ad26.COV2.S at low or high dose, single or two shots; about 5 received placebo; per-sample allocation not given. The samples were gathered on day 63 after the first injection of vaccine or placebo. Repertoires were generated with immunoSEQ multiplex PCR, while TCRdb's copy carries only in-frame clones and drops some. The sample includes some 290,000 clones, roughly 86% of them seen just once.

This TCR came from a person between 18 and 65 years old who received the Ad26.COV2.S COVID-19 vaccine or a placebo. This sample comprised peripheral blood, obtained in a trial of Ad26.COV2.S vaccine versus placebo. This rearrangement joins TRBV6-5 to TRBJ2-2; D call uncertain. CDR3 bases: TGTGCCACCCCGGAGTTGAACACCGGGGAGCTGTTTTTT. This codes for CATPELNTGELFF.